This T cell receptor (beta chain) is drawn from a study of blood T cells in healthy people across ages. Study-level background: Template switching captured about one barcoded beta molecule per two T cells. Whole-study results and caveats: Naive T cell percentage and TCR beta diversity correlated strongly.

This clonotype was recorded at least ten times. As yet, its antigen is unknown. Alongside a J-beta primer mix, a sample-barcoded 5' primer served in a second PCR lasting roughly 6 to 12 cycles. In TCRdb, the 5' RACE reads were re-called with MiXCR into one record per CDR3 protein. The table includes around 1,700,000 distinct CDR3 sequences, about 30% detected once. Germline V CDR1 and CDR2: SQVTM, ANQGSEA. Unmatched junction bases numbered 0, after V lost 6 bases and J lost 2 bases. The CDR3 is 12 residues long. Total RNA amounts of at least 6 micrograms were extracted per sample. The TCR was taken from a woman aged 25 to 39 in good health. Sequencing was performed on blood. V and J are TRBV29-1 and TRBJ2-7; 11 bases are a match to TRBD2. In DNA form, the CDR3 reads TGCAGCGTGGGACTAGCGGCCTACGAGCAGTACTTC. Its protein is CSVGLAAYEQYF.